This TCR beta chain was captured in a study of shared clonotypes between healthy human individuals. Assay: immunoSEQ multiplex PCR; the TCRdb copy retains only in-frame clones and omits some. Among approximately 640,000 clones, about two thirds were seen once, and the ten largest hold approximately 2%. The germline V and J ends were trimmed by 1 base and 5 bases, with 14 bases remaining between them. This CDR3 has 15 residues. Germline V CDR1 and CDR2: SGHAT, FQNNGV. The sequence was collected from a woman younger than 45 in good health. Sequenced: memory CD4+ T cells sorted from blood. Subset: CD45RA-negative fraction. This chain links TRBV11-2 with TRBJ2-5, with D unresolved. Here the CDR3 reads CASSLAYGVEETQYF. CDR3 DNA sequence: TGTGCCAGCAGCTTAGCTTATGGGGTGGAGGAGACCCAGTACTTC.